This entry features one T cell receptor (beta chain) sequence. In this sample, this clonotype turned up a few times. This receptor's antigen is unknown. No base quality values were provided; no much bigger clone lies one nucleotide off. The source of the sample is a study of early T cells in non-severe SARS-CoV-2 infection (dated by TCRdb to the early 2020s). A note on the overall study: Because TCR sequencing relied on bulk RNA taken from unsorted whole blood, pairing of alpha and beta chains was not possible.

This was a case-control study nested in a cohort of healthcare workers in London, UK, who had nasopharyngeal swab PCR tests and blood samples taken every week. Healthcare workers were recruited during the week of the UK lockdown, between 23 and 31 March 2020, and followed weekly for up to about 15 weeks. CDR1 is given as SGHDT and CDR2 as YYEEEE, both from the germline V gene. The V end loses 4 bases and the J end loses 4 bases, and a stretch of 20 bases separates them. Including cysteine and phenylalanine, the CDR3 has 16 amino acids. The sequence is cut down to CDR3 DNA, 48 bases in frame from base 1. Library preparation was by 5' RACE. Instrument used: NextSeq 500. Unique molecular identifiers were attached to individual cDNA molecules in the TCR library protocol so that sequencing error and PCR bias could be corrected. Sequencing covered both TCR alpha and beta chains, and within each sample the abundances of alpha and beta sequences were tightly co-correlated. The study's own analysis went as follows. Decombinator V4 was used to perform V gene, J gene and CDR3 annotation of TCR sequences. Expanded TCRs were defined as changing significantly between any two time points under a Poisson model with p below 0.0001. TCR abundances were normalised to the total number of TCRs sequenced per sample and were expressed as counts per million. TRAV1-2 paired with TRAJ12, TRAJ20 or TRAJ33 defined MAIT TCRs, while TRAV10 paired with TRAJ18 defined iNKT TCRs. VDJdb, accessed 1 November 2021, was searched for CMV, EBV and SARS-CoV-2 annotated TCRs, excluding TCRs annotated for multiple antigens. The public reads were quality trimmed at Q25 with fastp and then assembled into clones with MiXCR by TCRdb, keeping productive beta chains. Under each unique CDR3 protein, matching rows form one entry showing the most common genes and DNA. The V and J calls and clone size come from TCRdb's table, not from the authors' own analysis. The sample table shows 70,000 to 75,000 distinct CDR3 sequences, and 10% to 15% are seen once. About 3.9% of the sample comes from the top ten.

What the work shows at the level of the full study, not this receptor alone: VDJdb matching was skewed toward anti-spike CD8 responses and likely underestimated virus-specific expansions, missing private and CD4 specificities.

This chain joins TRBV5-6 to TRBJ1-2, with a weak D call of TRBD1 (5 bases match). The specimen sequenced was whole blood. The receptor comes from an adult who was a healthcare worker with PCR-confirmed SARS-CoV-2 infection or an uninfected control (not recorded which). The encoded CDR3 is CASSPRQFPLGYGYTF. The DNA is as follows: TGTGCCAGCAGCCCCAGACAGTTCCCCTTGGGCTATGGCTACACCTTC.